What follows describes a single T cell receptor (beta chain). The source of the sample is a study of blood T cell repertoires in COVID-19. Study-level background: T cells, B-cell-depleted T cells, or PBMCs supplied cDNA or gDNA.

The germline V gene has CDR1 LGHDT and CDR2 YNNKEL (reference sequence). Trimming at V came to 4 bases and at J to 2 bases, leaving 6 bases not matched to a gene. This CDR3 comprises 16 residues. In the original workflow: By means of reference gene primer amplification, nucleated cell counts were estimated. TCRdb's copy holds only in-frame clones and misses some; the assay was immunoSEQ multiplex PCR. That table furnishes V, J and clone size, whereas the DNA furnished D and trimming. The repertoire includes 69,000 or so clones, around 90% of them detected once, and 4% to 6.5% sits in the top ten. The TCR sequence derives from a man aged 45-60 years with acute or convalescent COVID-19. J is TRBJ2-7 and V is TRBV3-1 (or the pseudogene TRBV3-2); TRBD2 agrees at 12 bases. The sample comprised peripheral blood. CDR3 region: CASSLKGLAGTYEQYF. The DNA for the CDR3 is TGTGCCAGCAGCCTCAAGGGACTAGCGGGCACCTACGAGCAGTACTTC.